Below, 14 T cell receptor beta chains from the same sample are listed, as sequenced in a study of OX40 agonist ivuxolimab in advanced cancers. The method was immunoSEQ multiplex PCR; TCRdb's version includes in-frame clones alone and lacks a portion of them. The table records fewer than 65,000 clones, just over 90% of them present only once. The input for sequencing was CD4+ or CD8+ T cells sorted from blood, taken in a trial of the OX40 agonist ivuxolimab. The receptor source for this set is an adult with an advanced solid tumor such as melanoma, head and neck, liver or kidney cancer.

This rearrangement joins TRBV27 to TRBJ2-7; D remains unclear. This CDR3 has 13 residues. The V and J ends lost 2 bases and 2 bases respectively, with 7 bases between them. Looked up from germline, CDR1 is MNHEY and CDR2 is SMNVEV (reference sequence). The CDR3 nucleotides are TGTGCCAGCAGTTTAGGCCCGACCTACGAGCAGTACTTC. Protein sequence: CASSLGPTYEQYF.

The CDR3 sequence is CASSLDIGTGPWNTEAFF. DNA of the CDR3: TGTGCCAGCAGCTTAGATATCGGGACAGGGCCATGGAACACTGAAGCTTTCTTT. The chain combines TRBV11-2 with TRBJ1-1; TRBD1 matches 9 bases. Germline lookup yields CDR1 SGHAT and CDR2 FQNNGV. V lost 0 bases, J lost 1 base, and 9 bases stayed unmatched. The CDR3 is 18 residues long.

V gene TRBV5-1 combines with J gene TRBJ1-3; D ambiguous. Germline V gene sequence: CDR1 SGHRS, CDR2 YFSETQ. The CDR3 spans 15 residues. V shed 0 bases and J shed 1 base, with 8 bases lying between them. The CDR3 sequence: CASSLGQPSGNTIYF. CDR3 sequence (DNA): TGCGCCAGCAGCTTGGGTCAGCCTTCTGGAAACACCATATATTTT. The variable domain in full, with the rest retrieved from reference TRBV5-1 and TRBJ1-3, is KAGVTQTPRYLIKTRGQQVTLSCSPISGHRSVSWYQQTPGQGLQFLFEYFSETQRNKGNFPGRFSGRQFSNSRSEMNVSTLELGDSALYLCASSLGQPSGNTIYFGEGSWLTVV.

The rearrangement joins TRBV10-3 to TRBJ2-7; 8 nucleotides match TRBD1. J lost 1 base, V lost 7 bases, and 9 bases had no gene match. The CDR3 runs 15 residues. CDR1 and CDR2 from the germline V gene are ENHRY and SYGVKD. CDR3: CAITLDRGPSYEQYF. The CDR3 nucleotides read TGTGCCATCACCTTAGACAGGGGACCGTCCTACGAGCAGTACTTC.

The gene calls are TRBV7-9 and TRBJ2-2; no definite D call. V dropped 6 bases and J dropped 1 base, with 6 bases sitting between them. CDR3 length: 13 residues. Germline V gene data show CDR1 as SEHNR and CDR2 as FQNEAQ (reference sequence). CDR3 bases: TGTGCCAGCAGTTCGGGGAACACCGGGGAGCTGTTTTTT. It yields the protein CASSSGNTGELFF. Variable domain in full (rest from reference TRBV7-9 and TRBJ2-2): DTGVSQNPRHKITKRGQNVTFRCDPISEHNRLYWYRQTLGQGPEFLTYFQNEAQLEKSRLLSDRFSAERPKGSFSTLEIQRTEQGDSAMYLCASSSGNTGELFFGEGSRLTVL.

The chain couples TRBV5-1 to TRBJ2-3, with D perhaps given as TRBD1 or TRBD2 (5 bases each). The CDR3 is made up of 15 amino acids. Looked up from germline, CDR1 is SGHRS and CDR2 is YFSETQ. Trimming stripped 0 bases from V and 1 base from J, with 9 bases between. The CDR3, as DNA: TGCGCCAGCAGCTTGGGGGACCACGGCACAGATACGCAGTATTTT. Protein product: CASSLGDHGTDTQYF.

The chain joins TRBV7-9 to TRBJ2-3; D unclear. The CDR3 runs to 16 residues. CDR1 SEHNR and CDR2 FQNEAQ come from the germline V gene (reference sequence). Trimming pared 4 bases from V and 2 bases from J, leaving 16 bases between. The CDR3 DNA is TGTGCCAGCAGCTCAAAGGAAACTTCCTACACAGATACGCAGTATTTT. It codes for CASSSKETSYTDTQYF.

The J gene is TRBJ2-3, the V gene TRBV7-8; 7 bases map to TRBD2. This CDR3 is built from 16 residues. Trimming at V came to 5 bases and at J to 3 bases, leaving 11 bases not matched to a gene. Germline V gene lookup returns CDR1 SGHVS and CDR2 FQNEAQ. The CDR3 here is CASSPEAGWATDTQYF. In DNA, the CDR3 is TGTGCCAGCAGCCCAGAAGCGGGGTGGGCGACAGATACGCAGTATTTT.

This clone has more than one count but fewer than ten. The genes are TRBV6-5 and TRBJ2-3, with D possibly TRBD2 on 6 matching bases. The CDR3 consists of 15 residues. Trimming removed 2 bases at V and 4 bases at J, with 13 bases between. The germline V gene encodes CDR1 MNHEY and CDR2 SVGAGI. The CDR3 DNA is TGTGCCAGCAGTTACAGGGCAGGGAGGCCAGATACGCAGTATTTT. It encodes CASSYRAGRPDTQYF.

In DNA, the CDR3 is TGTGCCAGCAGTTCCGTCGGGGGGCTATCGGACGCCTATGGCTACACCTTC. Its protein is CASSSVGGLSDAYGYTF. The rearrangement links TRBV27 to TRBJ1-2; a weak D match, TRBD1 (6 bases). The CDR3 is 17 amino acids. Germline V gene lookup returns CDR1 MNHEY and CDR2 SMNVEV (reference sequence). Trimming took off 4 bases at V and 4 bases at J, with 22 bases between the two ends.

The rearrangement uses TRBV6-6 and TRBJ1-5; the D gene is possibly TRBD1 (6 bases). The CDR3 totals 12 residues. Trimming took 5 bases from V and 5 from J, leaving 7 bases between them. Per the germline V gene, CDR1 is MNHNY and CDR2 is SVGAGI (reference sequence). The chain's CDR3 is CASSGGHQPQHF. In DNA, the CDR3 is TGTGCCAGCAGTGGGGGGCATCAGCCCCAGCATTTT.

The chain links TRBV7-6 to TRBJ2-3, with D hard to call. Trimming took off 5 bases at V and 5 bases at J, with 11 bases between the two ends. This CDR3 is 13 amino acids long. CDR1 and CDR2 from the germline V gene are SGHVS and FNYEAQ. In DNA, the CDR3 is TGTGCCAGCAGCCCAGATCCGGGAGATACGCAGTATTTT. This translates into CASSPDPGDTQYF.

The V and J genes are TRBV4-1 and TRBJ1-1; 7 positions agree with TRBD1. V dropped 3 bases and J dropped 10; count of bases not matched to a gene: 11. Germline V gene lookup returns CDR1 MGHRA and CDR2 YSYEKL. This CDR3 is built from 14 residues. The CDR3 sequence: CASSHAGGPAGAFF. The CDR3 DNA sequence: TGCGCCAGCAGCCATGCAGGGGGACCAGCAGGAGCTTTCTTT.

This clone was counted between two and nine times. The J gene is TRBJ2-7, the V gene TRBV6-5; D call uncertain. The CDR3 contains 15 residues. Germline CDR1 is MNHEY and CDR2 is SVGAGI. The germline V and J ends were trimmed by 0 bases and 1 base, with 10 bases remaining between them. The CDR3 sequence: CASSYSAGWSYEQYF. In DNA form, the CDR3 reads TGTGCCAGCAGTTACTCGGCAGGTTGGTCCTACGAGCAGTACTTC.